This T cell receptor (beta chain) was obtained from a study of blood T cells in healthy people across ages. The CDR3 contains 16 residues. The V gene's germline CDR1 is KGHDR and CDR2 SFDVKD. Peripheral blood samples of 9 to 10 milliliters were drawn from each donor. Primed by a sample-barcoded 5' primer and a J-beta primer mix, a second PCR proceeded for 7 to 11 cycles. In TCRdb, the 5' RACE reads were re-called with MiXCR into one record per CDR3 protein. The table has hundreds of thousands of distinct CDR3 sequences, about 47% seen once. This sequence was found in a man older than 75 in good health. The J gene is TRBJ2-1, the V gene TRBV24-1, with 8 bases that match TRBD2. The J call is doubtful: the DNA matches TRBJ2-7 better. Material for sequencing was blood. CDR3 sequence reads: CATSDFTSGSYNEQYF. CDR3 sequence (DNA): TGTGCCACCAGTGATTTCACTAGCGGCTCCTACAATGAGCAGTACTTC.